This TCR beta chain originates from a study of T cells in Graves' hyperthyroidism and ophthalmopathy. Study-wide results and caveats: Among thyroid clonotypes expanded above 0.001, most also appeared in blood. Stable hyperthyroidism and ophthalmopathy were separated using 13 V-J signatures.

With respect to this clonotype: The antigen is unknown.

TCR beta CDR3 region amplification was performed from RNA transcripts. HTBI primers were employed in a first-round RT-PCR of the TCR CDR3. TCRdb re-called the multiplex PCR reads with MiXCR, one entry per CDR3 protein. The table shows more than 550,000 distinct CDR3 sequences, with around a sixth occurring only once. The CDR3 runs 14 residues. V was pared by 3 bases and J by 5 bases, with 14 bases between. CDR1 is ENHRY, CDR2 SYGVKD, per germline. Predating any ophthalmopathy symptoms, the blood sample was taken at first hyperthyroidism diagnosis. The clonotype originates from a woman aged 45-59 years with Graves' hyperthyroidism that later progressed to Graves' ophthalmopathy. Sequencing used blood. J is TRBJ2-7 and V is TRBV10-3; unclear D gene. The CDR3 is CAISEIAVTHEQYF. CDR3 bases: TGTGCCATCAGTGAAATTGCAGTTACCCACGAGCAGTACTTC.